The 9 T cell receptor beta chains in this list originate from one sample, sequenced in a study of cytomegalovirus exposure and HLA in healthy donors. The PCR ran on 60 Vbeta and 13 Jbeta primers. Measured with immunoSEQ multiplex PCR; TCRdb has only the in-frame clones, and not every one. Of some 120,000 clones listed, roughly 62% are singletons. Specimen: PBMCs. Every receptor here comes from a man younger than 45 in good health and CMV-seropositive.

The CDR3 DNA reads TGTGCCAGCAGCGCCAGGTGGGGAAGGGGAGGAGACGAGCAGTACTTC. This gives the protein CASSARWGRGGDEQYF. The V call is TRBV5-4, the J call TRBJ2-7, with D perhaps TRBD2 (6 bases). The CDR3 is 16 amino acids. V was clipped by 4 bases and J by 5 bases, with 22 bases between them. Germline lookup yields CDR1 SGHNT and CDR2 YYREEE (reference sequence).

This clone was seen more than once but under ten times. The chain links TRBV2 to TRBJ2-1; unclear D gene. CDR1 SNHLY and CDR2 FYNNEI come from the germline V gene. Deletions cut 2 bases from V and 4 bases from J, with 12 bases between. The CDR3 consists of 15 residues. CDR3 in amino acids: CASSESGQLYNEQFF. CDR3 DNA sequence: TGTGCCAGCAGTGAATCTGGGCAGCTTTACAATGAGCAGTTCTTC.

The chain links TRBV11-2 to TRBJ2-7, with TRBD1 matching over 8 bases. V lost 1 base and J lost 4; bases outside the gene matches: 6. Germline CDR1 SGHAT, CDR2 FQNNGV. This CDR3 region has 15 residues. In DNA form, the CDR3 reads TGTGCCAGCAGCTTAGGGGCAGGGGGCTTTTACGAGCAGTACTTC. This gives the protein CASSLGAGGFYEQYF. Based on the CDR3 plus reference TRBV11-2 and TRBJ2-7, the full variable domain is EAGVAQSPRYKIIEKRQSVAFWCNPISGHATLYWYQQILGQGPKLLIQFQNNGVVDDSQLPKDRFSAERLKGVDSTLKIQPAKLEDSAVYLCASSLGAGGFYEQYFGPGTRLTVT.

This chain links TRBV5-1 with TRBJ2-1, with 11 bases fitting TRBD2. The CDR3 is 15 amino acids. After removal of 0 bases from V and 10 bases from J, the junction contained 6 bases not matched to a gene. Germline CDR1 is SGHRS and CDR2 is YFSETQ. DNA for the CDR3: TGCGCCAGCAGCTTGGAGACTAGCGGGACAGGGGAGCAGTTCTTC. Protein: CASSLETSGTGEQFF.

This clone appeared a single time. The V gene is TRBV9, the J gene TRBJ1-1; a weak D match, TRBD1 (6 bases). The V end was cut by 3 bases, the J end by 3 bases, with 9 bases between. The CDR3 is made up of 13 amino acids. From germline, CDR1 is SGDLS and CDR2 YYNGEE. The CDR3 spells CASSAGTYTEAFF. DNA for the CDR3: TGTGCCAGCAGCGCGGGGACATACACTGAAGCTTTCTTT.

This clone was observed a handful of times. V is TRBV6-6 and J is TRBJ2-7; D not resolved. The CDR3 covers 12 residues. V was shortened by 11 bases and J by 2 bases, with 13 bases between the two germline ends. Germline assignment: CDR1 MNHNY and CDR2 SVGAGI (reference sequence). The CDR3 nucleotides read TGTGCCTCCCGGCCCACAGCCTACGAGCAGTACTTC. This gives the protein CASRPTAYEQYF.

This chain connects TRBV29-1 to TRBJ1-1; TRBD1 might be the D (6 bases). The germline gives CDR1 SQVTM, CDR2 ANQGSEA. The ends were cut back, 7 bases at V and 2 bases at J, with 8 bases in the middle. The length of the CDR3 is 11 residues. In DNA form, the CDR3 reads TGCAGCGGGGGGCATAACACTGAAGCTTTCTTT. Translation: CSGGHNTEAFF.

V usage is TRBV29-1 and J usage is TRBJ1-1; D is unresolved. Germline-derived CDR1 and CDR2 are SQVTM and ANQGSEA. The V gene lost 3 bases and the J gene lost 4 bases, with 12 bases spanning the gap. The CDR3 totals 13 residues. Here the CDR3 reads CSVEGTRGTEAFF. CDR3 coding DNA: TGCAGCGTTGAGGGTACGCGGGGCACTGAAGCTTTCTTT.

The CDR3 DNA follows: TGTGCCAGCAGCCTGGGACTCCTGAACACCGGGGAGCTGTTTTTT. It codes for CASSLGLLNTGELFF. The chain carries TRBV11-1 and TRBJ2-2; D might be TRBD2 (6 bases). The CDR3 totals 15 residues. From germline, CDR1 is SGHAT and CDR2 FQDESV (reference sequence). V was shortened by 5 bases and J by 1 base, with 11 bases between the two germline ends. Full variable domain (rest looked up from reference TRBV11-1 and TRBJ2-2): EAEVAQSPRYKITEKSQAVAFWCDPISGHATLYWYRQILGQGPELLVQFQDESVVDDSQLPKDRFSAERLKGVDSTLKIQPAELGDSAMYLCASSLGLLNTGELFFGEGSRLTVL.